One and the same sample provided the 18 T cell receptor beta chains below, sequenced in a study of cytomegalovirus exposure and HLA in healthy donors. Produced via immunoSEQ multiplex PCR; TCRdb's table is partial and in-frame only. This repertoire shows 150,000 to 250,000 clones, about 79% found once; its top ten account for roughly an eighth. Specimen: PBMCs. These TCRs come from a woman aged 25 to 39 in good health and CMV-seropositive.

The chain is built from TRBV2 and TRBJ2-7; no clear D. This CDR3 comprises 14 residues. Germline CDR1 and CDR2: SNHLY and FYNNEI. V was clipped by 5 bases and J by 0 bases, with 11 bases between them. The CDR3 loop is CASSHGFSSYEQYF. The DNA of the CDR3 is TGTGCCAGCAGTCACGGGTTCAGCTCCTACGAGCAGTACTTC.

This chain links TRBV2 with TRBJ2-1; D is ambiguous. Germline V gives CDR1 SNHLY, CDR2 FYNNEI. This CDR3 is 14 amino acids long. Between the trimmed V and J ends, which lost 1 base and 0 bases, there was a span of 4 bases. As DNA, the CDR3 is TGTGCCAGCAGTGAAGACAGCTCCTACAATGAGCAGTTCTTC. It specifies CASSEDSSYNEQFF.

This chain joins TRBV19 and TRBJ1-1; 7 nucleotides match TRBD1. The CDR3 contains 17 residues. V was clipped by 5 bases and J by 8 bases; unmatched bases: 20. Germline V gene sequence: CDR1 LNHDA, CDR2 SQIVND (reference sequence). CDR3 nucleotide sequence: TGTGCCAGTAGTCACATCTCTAACACGGGACAGATCCCCGAAGCTTTCTTT. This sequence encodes CASSHISNTGQIPEAFF.

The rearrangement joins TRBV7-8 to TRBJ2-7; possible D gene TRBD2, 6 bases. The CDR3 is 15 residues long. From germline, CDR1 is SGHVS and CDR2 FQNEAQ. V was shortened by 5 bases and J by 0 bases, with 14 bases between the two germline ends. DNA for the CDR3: TGTGCCAGCAGCCCCAGCGGGTACAGCTCCTACGAGCAGTACTTC. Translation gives CASSPSGYSSYEQYF.

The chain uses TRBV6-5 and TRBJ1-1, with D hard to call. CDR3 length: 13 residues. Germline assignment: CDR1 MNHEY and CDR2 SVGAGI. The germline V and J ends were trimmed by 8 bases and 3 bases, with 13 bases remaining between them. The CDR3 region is CASRRREDTEAFF. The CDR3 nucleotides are TGTGCCAGCCGTCGGAGGGAGGACACTGAAGCTTTCTTT.

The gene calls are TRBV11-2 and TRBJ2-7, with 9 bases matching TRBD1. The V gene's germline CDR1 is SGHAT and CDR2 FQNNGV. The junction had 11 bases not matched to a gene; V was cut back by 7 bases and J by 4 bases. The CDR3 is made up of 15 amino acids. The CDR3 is CASTEKGTGSYEQYF. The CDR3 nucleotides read TGTGCCAGCACCGAAAAGGGGACAGGGTCGTACGAGCAGTACTTC. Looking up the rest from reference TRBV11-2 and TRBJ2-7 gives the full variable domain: EAGVAQSPRYKIIEKRQSVAFWCNPISGHATLYWYQQILGQGPKLLIQFQNNGVVDDSQLPKDRFSAERLKGVDSTLKIQPAKLEDSAVYLCASTEKGTGSYEQYFGPGTRLTVT.

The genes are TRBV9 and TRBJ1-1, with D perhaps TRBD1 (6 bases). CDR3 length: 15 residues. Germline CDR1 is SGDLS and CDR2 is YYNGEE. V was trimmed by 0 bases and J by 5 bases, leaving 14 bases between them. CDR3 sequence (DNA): TGTGCCAGCAGCGTAGTGGGGTCAGGGGAGACTGAAGCTTTCTTT. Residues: CASSVVGSGETEAFF. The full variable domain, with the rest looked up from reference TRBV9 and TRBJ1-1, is DSGVTQTPKHLITATGQRVTLRCSPRSGDLSVYWYQQSLDQGLQFLIQYYNGEERAKGNILERFSAQQFPDLHSELNLSSLELGDSALYFCASSVVGSGETEAFFGQGTRLTVV.

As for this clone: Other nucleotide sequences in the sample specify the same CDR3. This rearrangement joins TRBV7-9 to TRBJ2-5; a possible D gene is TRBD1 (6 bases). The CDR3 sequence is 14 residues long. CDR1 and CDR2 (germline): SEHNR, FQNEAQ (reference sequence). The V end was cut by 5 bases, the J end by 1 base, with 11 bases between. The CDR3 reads CASSPGTSQETQYF. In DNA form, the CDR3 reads TGTGCCAGCAGCCCCGGGACAAGCCAAGAGACCCAGTACTTC.

The CDR3 loop reads CASSDDRNNEQYF. The CDR3 nucleotides are TGTGCCAGCAGTGACGACAGGAACAACGAGCAGTACTTC. The V and J genes are TRBV2 and TRBJ2-7; TRBD1 might be the D (6 bases). In germline, CDR1 is SNHLY, CDR2 FYNNEI. V lost 3 bases and J 5 bases, leaving 11 bases between the germline ends. The CDR3 covers 13 residues.

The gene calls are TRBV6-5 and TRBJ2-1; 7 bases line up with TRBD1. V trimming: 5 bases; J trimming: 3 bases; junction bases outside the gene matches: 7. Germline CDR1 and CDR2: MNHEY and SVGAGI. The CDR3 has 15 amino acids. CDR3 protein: CASSIGTAFYNEQFF. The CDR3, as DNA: TGTGCCAGCAGTATCGGGACAGCGTTCTACAATGAGCAGTTCTTC.

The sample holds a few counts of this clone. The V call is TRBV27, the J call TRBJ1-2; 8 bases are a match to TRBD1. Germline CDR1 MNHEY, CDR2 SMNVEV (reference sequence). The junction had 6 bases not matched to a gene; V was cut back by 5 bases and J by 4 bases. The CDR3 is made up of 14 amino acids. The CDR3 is CASSPRTGPYGYTF. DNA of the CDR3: TGTGCCAGCAGTCCTCGGACAGGGCCCTATGGCTACACCTTC.

The CDR3 region has the DNA TGTGCCAGCACCAAACTGGGGCAGTTTATGGCAGGGGCCAACGTCCTGACTTTC. The encoded protein is CASTKLGQFMAGANVLTF. V gene TRBV4-2 combines with J gene TRBJ2-6; maybe TRBD1 (5 bases). CDR1 is LGHNA, CDR2 YNFKEQ, per germline. The V end lost 7 bases, the J end lost 4 bases, and 23 bases lay between the germline ends. This CDR3 region has 18 residues.

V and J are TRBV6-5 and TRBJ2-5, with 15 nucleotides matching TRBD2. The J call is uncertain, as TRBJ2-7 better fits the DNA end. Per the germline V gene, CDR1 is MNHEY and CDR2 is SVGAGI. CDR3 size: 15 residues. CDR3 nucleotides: TGTGCCAGCGGACTAGCGGGAGGGATCGCCTACGAGCAGTACTTC. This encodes CASGLAGGIAYEQYF.

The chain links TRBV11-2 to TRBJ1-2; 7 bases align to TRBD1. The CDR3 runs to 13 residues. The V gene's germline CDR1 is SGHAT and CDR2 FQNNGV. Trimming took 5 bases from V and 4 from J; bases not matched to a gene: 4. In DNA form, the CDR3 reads TGTGCCAGCAGCAGGGACAGATTCTATGGCTACACCTTC. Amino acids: CASSRDRFYGYTF.

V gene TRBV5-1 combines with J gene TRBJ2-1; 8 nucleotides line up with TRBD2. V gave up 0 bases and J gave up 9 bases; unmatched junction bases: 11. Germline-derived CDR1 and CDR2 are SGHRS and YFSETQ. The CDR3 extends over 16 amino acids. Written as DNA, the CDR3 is TGCGCCAGCAGCTTGGCCACAGCGGGAGAGAGCGGTGAGCAGTTCTTC. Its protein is CASSLATAGESGEQFF.

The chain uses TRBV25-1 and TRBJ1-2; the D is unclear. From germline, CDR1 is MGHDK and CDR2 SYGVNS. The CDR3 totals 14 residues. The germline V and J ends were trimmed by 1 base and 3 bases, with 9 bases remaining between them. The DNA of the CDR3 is TGTGCCAGCAGTGAATCTCAGGTTGACTATGGCTACACCTTC. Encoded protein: CASSESQVDYGYTF.

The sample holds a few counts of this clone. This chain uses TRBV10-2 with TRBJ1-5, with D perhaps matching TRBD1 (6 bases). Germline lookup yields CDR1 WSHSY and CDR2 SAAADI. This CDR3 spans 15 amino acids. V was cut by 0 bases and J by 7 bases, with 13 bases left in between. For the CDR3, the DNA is TGCGCCAGCAGTGAGTCATCAGGGGTCGGGCAGCCCCAGCATTTT. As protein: CASSESSGVGQPQHF.

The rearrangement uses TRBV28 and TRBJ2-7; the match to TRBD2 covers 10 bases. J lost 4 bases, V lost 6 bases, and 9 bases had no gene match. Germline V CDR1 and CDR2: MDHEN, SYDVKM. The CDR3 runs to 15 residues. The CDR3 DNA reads TGTGCCAGCAGGGCTGCTAGCGGGAGTAAGTACGAGCAGTACTTC. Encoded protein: CASRAASGSKYEQYF.